This T cell receptor (beta chain) was identified during a study of shared clonotypes between healthy human individuals. Study findings and constraints: For naive CD4 cells, roughly 5.5% of clonotypes were shared across a few donors.

TCRdb keeps only in-frame clones here, not all; method: immunoSEQ multiplex PCR. Counted here are 2 million to 2.5 million clones, around 95% occurring once; the ten biggest clones make up approximately 0.13%. This CDR3 is 16 amino acids long. Germline CDR1 and CDR2: SGHAT and FQNNGV. V shed 5 bases and J 4 bases; nucleotides not matched to a gene: 11. This clone was picked up one time. No antigen is known for it. The specimen was naive CD4+ T cells sorted from blood. The subset here: CD45RA+ positively selected. The V gene is TRBV11-2, the J gene TRBJ2-5, with 9 bases identical to TRBD1. The source of this sequence is a man aged 18 to 29 in good health. CDR3 nucleotides: TGTGCCAGCAGCCAGGGGACAGGGCTTAGTGGAGAGACCCAGTACTTC. Its translation: CASSQGTGLSGETQYF.